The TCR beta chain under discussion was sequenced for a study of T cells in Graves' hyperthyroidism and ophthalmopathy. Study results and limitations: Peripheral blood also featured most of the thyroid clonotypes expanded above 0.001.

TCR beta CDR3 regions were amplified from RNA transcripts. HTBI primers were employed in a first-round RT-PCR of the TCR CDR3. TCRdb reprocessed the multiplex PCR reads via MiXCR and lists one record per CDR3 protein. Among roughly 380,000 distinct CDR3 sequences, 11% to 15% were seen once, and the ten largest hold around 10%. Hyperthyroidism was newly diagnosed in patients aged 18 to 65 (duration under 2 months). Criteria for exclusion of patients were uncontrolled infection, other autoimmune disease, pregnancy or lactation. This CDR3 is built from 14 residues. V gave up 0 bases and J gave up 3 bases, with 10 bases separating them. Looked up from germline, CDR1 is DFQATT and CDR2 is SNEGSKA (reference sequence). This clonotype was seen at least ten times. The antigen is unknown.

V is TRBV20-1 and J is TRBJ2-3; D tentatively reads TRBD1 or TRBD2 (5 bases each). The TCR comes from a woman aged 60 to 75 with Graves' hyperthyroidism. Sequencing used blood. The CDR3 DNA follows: TGCAGTGCTAGAGATGGGGACGGGACAGATACGCAGTATTTT. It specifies CSARDGDGTDTQYF.